A single sample is the source of the 4 T cell receptor beta chains below, sequenced in a study of cytomegalovirus exposure and HLA in healthy donors. The PCR had 60 Vbeta and 13 Jbeta primers. The method was immunoSEQ multiplex PCR; TCRdb's version includes in-frame clones alone and lacks a portion of them. There are about 100,000 clones in the sample; 78% occur only once, and just over 0.75% lies in the top ten. The sequenced material came from PBMCs. These receptors originate from a woman between 55 and 75 years old in good health and CMV-seronegative.

V is TRBV9 and J is TRBJ2-5; D is possibly TRBD1 (5 bases). This CDR3 is 11 amino acids long. Trimming stripped 3 bases from V and 5 bases from J, with 5 bases between. Germline V gene data show CDR1 as SGDLS and CDR2 as YYNGEE. As DNA, the CDR3 is TGTGCCAGCAGCGAGGGGGAGACCCAGTACTTC. Amino acids: CASSEGETQYF.

The J gene is TRBJ2-2, the V gene TRBV2; TRBD1 is a possible D gene (6 bases). Trimming stripped 8 bases from V and 1 base from J, with 8 bases between. This CDR3 spans 13 amino acids. Germline V lookup: CDR1 SNHLY, CDR2 FYNNEI. The CDR3 coding sequence is TGTGCCAGCCCGGACAGGAACACCGGGGAGCTGTTTTTT. Encoded protein: CASPDRNTGELFF.

This chain links TRBV5-1 with TRBJ2-3, with 7 bases lining up with TRBD1. Germline assignment: CDR1 SGHRS and CDR2 YFSETQ. V gave up 4 bases and J gave up 6 bases; unmatched junction bases: 5. The CDR3 runs 13 residues. This CDR3 is CASSLQTGDTQYF. In nucleotides, the CDR3 is TGCGCCAGCAGCCTACAGACAGGGGATACGCAGTATTTT.

In its sample, this clone was seen once. The chain's CDR3 is CSANPDTEAFF. In nucleotides, the CDR3 is TGCAGTGCTAATCCGGACACTGAAGCTTTCTTT. The chain carries TRBV20-1 and TRBJ1-1; unclear D gene. From germline, CDR1 is DFQATT and CDR2 SNEGSKA (reference sequence). The V end was cut by 4 bases, the J end by 3 bases, with 6 bases between. This CDR3 has 11 residues.